Given below is one TCR beta chain in context. Its antigen is as yet unknown. The CDR3 is 15 amino acids. With 2 bases clipped from V and 7 bases from J, the junction kept 8 bases outside the gene matches. Germline V gene lookup returns CDR1 ENHRY and CDR2 SYGVKD. Researchers report isolating at least 6 million PBMCs per sample. The data derive from a study of blood T cells in healthy people across ages. Together with a sample-barcoded 5' primer, a J-beta primer mix was included in a second PCR lasting roughly 7 to 11 cycles. TCRdb re-analysed the 5' RACE reads in MiXCR, keeping a single row per CDR3 protein. The sample records roughly 1,700,000 distinct CDR3 sequences, roughly 27% being singletons. General study results and limits: The authors considered diversity estimates from one million T cells to be underestimates.

The sequenced sample was blood. The sequence was obtained from a woman aged 25 to 39 in good health. V and J are TRBV10-3 and TRBJ1-2; 9 bases map to TRBD1. The DNA for the CDR3 is TGTGCCATCAGTGAGGGAGCCGGGACAGGGTTTGGCTACACCTTC. As protein: CAISEGAGTGFGYTF.